One sample yielded the 19 T cell receptor beta chains listed below, sequenced in a study of glioma-infiltrating T cells after dendritic cell vaccination (dated by TCRdb to the mid-2010s). The receptor library was made with the immunoSEQ multiplex PCR assay. Not all clones reach the TCRdb copy of this immuneACCESS table, which keeps in-frame sequences only. Checked studies attribute under half of the gap to unresolved V genes and leave the rest unexplained. The sample data list around 96,000 clones, and 79% of these were observed just once. The ten largest make up around 5.4% of the sample. Sequenced here: blood, sampled before dendritic cell vaccination. These receptors were collected from a human donor with glioblastoma.

The chain links TRBV7-3 to TRBJ1-2, with TRBD1 as a possible D gene (6 bases). This CDR3 spans 14 amino acids. Looked up from germline, CDR1 is SGHTA and CDR2 is FQGTGA. Trimming removed 6 bases at V and 7 bases at J, with 18 bases between. CDR3 nucleotide sequence: TGTGCCAGCAGTCCTGAAGGGGGGAGGGCTGGCTACACCTTC. Translating gives CASSPEGGRAGYTF.

Worth noting for this clone: The junction differs from germline at one of its ends, possibly a read error. The chain joins TRBV30 to TRBJ1-2, with TRBD1 matching over 11 bases. The CDR3 extends over 11 amino acids. Germline-derived CDR1 and CDR2 are GTSNPN and SVGIG (reference sequence). The CDR3 DNA sequence: TGTGCCTGGAGCCTCGGACAGGGGGCAGCCTTC. It translates to CAWSLGQGAAF. Full variable domain (missing parts from reference TRBV30 and TRBJ1-2): SQTIHQWPATLVQPVGSPLSLECTVEGTSNPNLYWYRQAAGRGLQLLFYSVGIGQISSEVPQNLSASRPQDRQFILSSKKLLLSDSGFYLCAWSLGQGAAFGSGTRLTVV.

The chain links TRBV29-1 to TRBJ2-3; weak D call: TRBD2 (6 bases). Trimming removed 4 bases from V and 6 bases from J, with 11 bases in between. The CDR3 runs to 12 residues. Per the germline V gene, CDR1 is SQVTM and CDR2 is ANQGSEA. The CDR3 bases are TGCAGCGTTGGGCAGGGAGGCGATACGCAGTATTTT. Translated: CSVGQGGDTQYF.

The chain is built from TRBV7-2 and TRBJ1-1, with 11 bases aligning to TRBD1. Unmatched junction bases numbered 5, after V lost 5 bases and J lost 6 bases. The length of the CDR3 is 14 residues. The germline V gene encodes CDR1 SGHTA and CDR2 FQGNSA. CDR3 in DNA: TGTGCCAGCAGCCTGGACAGGGGGCTCGCTGAAGCTTTCTTT. Translated, it gives CASSLDRGLAEAFF.

This clone was counted only a few times. An end of the junction does not agree with germline; a read error may underlie this. This chain connects TRBV15 to TRBJ1-4; D perhaps matches TRBD1 (5 bases). Germline-derived CDR1 and CDR2 are LNHNV and YYDKDF (reference sequence). The CDR3 is 17 amino acids. This CDR3 is CATTRRTTGGVGEKLFF. CDR3 DNA sequence: TGTGCCACCACCAGACGCACAACCGGAGGGGTTGGTGAAAAACTGTTTTTT.

This clone has only one observation. The V and J genes are TRBV10-3 and TRBJ1-1; TRBD1 is a possible D gene (5 bases). V shed 8 bases and J shed 1 base, with 8 bases lying between them. This CDR3 contains 12 residues. Per the germline V gene, CDR1 is ENHRY and CDR2 is SYGVKD. CDR3 protein: CAIGQGNTEAFF. DNA for the CDR3: TGTGCCATCGGTCAGGGGAACACTGAAGCTTTCTTT.

J is TRBJ2-7 and V is TRBV1; the D call TRBD1 from the table was never checked on the DNA. TRBV1 counts as a pseudogene. The CDR3 covers 15 residues. The CDR3: CTSSQVRGAGHEQYF. CDR3 sequence (DNA): TGCACCAGCAGCCAAGTCAGGGGCGCGGGCCACGAGCAGTACTTC.

The chain joins TRBV28 to TRBJ2-1, with 10 bases aligning to TRBD2. The CDR3 length is 14 residues. V trimming: 5 bases; J trimming: 10 bases; junction bases outside the gene matches: 8. Germline V gene lookup returns CDR1 MDHEN and CDR2 SYDVKM. The CDR3 nucleotides are TGTGCCAGCAGTCCCCTAGCGGGAGACTTGGAGCAGTTCTTC. Its protein product is CASSPLAGDLEQFF.

The rearrangement joins TRBV6-6 to TRBJ1-1; D not certain. Germline V gene sequence: CDR1 MNHNY, CDR2 SVGAGI (reference sequence). The V end was cut by 5 bases, the J end by 8 bases, with 12 bases between. The CDR3 runs 12 residues. The CDR3 DNA is TGTGCCAGCAGTCCCTACGCCGAAGAAGCTTTCTTT. Translation gives CASSPYAEEAFF.

This chain links TRBV10-3 with TRBJ1-1, with a weak D call TRBD1 (5 bases). Germline assignment: CDR1 ENHRY and CDR2 SYGVKD. V was trimmed by 2 bases and J by 8 bases, leaving 9 bases between them. This CDR3 has 12 amino acids. The CDR3 region is CAISEGGAEAFF. In DNA form, the CDR3 reads TGTGCCATCAGTGAGGGAGGGGCGGAAGCTTTCTTT.

The V and J genes are TRBV2 and TRBJ2-1, with unresolved D. V was clipped by 2 bases and J by 7 bases, with 9 bases between them. In germline, CDR1 is SNHLY, CDR2 FYNNEI. The CDR3 covers 13 residues. In DNA, the CDR3 is TGTGCCAGCAGTGAAACCAGGCTAAATGAGCAGTTCTTC. Its translation is CASSETRLNEQFF.

This chain uses TRBV18 with TRBJ2-5, with 11 bases lining up with TRBD2. With V trimmed by 2 bases and J by 3 bases, 5 bases remained unmatched. Germline values: CDR1 KGHSH, CDR2 LQKENI. This CDR3 is 16 amino acids long. In DNA, the CDR3 is TGTGCCAGCTCACCAGGACTAGCGGGTTTTGAAGAGACCCAGTACTTC. This translates into CASSPGLAGFEETQYF.

The CDR3 protein is CASSPEFMGGEQFF. As DNA, the CDR3 is TGTGCCAGCAGCCCGGAGTTTATGGGGGGTGAGCAGTTCTTC. The rearrangement uses TRBV7-6 and TRBJ2-1; possibly TRBD2 for D (6 bases). The CDR3 consists of 14 residues. V lost 5 bases and J 9 bases, leaving 17 bases between the germline ends. The germline gives CDR1 SGHVS, CDR2 FNYEAQ.

This chain connects TRBV6-1 to TRBJ1-4; D is unresolved. V was pared by 5 bases and J by 7 bases, with 14 bases between. Germline V gives CDR1 MNHNS, CDR2 SASEGT. This CDR3 contains 14 residues. DNA of the CDR3: TGTGCCAGCAGTTTGAGGCTTAGCGGTGAAAAACTGTTTTTT. This translates into CASSLRLSGEKLFF.

This clone was seen a few times. J is TRBJ1-3 and V is TRBV5-1; TRBD1 matches 8 bases. This CDR3 is 15 amino acids long. Germline V gene lookup returns CDR1 SGHRS and CDR2 YFSETQ. The ends lost 3 bases at V and 2 bases at J; junction bases unmatched: 4. CDR3 region: CASSSTGGTGNTIYF. The CDR3 DNA reads TGCGCCAGCAGCTCTACAGGGGGTACTGGAAACACCATATATTTT.

This chain joins TRBV18 and TRBJ2-7, with a possible D match to TRBD2 (5 bases). Trimming took off 5 bases at V and 6 bases at J, with 14 bases between the two ends. From germline, CDR1 is KGHSH and CDR2 LQKENI. There are 13 residues in the CDR3. CDR3 residues: CASSSVPGSEQYF. Here the CDR3 DNA reads TGTGCCAGCTCATCGGTCCCGGGGTCCGAGCAGTACTTC.

The V and J genes are TRBV5-1 and TRBJ1-1; D unresolved. Germline assignment: CDR1 SGHRS and CDR2 YFSETQ. V was shortened by 1 base and J by 0 bases, with 7 bases between the two germline ends. The CDR3 is made up of 14 amino acids. CDR3 protein: CASSLNSLNTEAFF. CDR3 DNA sequence: TGCGCCAGCAGCTTGAACAGCTTGAACACTGAAGCTTTCTTT.

This clone appeared a single time. The chain couples TRBV7-2 to TRBJ1-2; 11 nucleotides agree with TRBD1. V shed 3 bases, J shed 7 bases, and the junction held 4 bases outside the gene matches. Germline V CDR1 and CDR2: SGHTA, FQGNSA. The CDR3 loop spans 14 amino acids. CDR3 loop: CASSFTGTGGGYTF. CDR3 nucleotides: TGTGCCAGCAGCTTTACCGGGACAGGGGGTGGCTACACCTTC.

The V and J genes are TRBV6-6 and TRBJ1-3, with TRBD1 identical over 7 bases. After removal of 6 bases from V and 0 bases from J, the junction contained 8 bases not matched to a gene. The CDR3 covers 16 residues. Germline-derived CDR1 and CDR2 are MNHNY and SVGAGI (reference sequence). This CDR3 reads CASSLTGTVSGNTIYF. The CDR3 region has the DNA TGTGCCAGCAGCCTAACCGGGACAGTCTCTGGAAACACCATATATTTT.